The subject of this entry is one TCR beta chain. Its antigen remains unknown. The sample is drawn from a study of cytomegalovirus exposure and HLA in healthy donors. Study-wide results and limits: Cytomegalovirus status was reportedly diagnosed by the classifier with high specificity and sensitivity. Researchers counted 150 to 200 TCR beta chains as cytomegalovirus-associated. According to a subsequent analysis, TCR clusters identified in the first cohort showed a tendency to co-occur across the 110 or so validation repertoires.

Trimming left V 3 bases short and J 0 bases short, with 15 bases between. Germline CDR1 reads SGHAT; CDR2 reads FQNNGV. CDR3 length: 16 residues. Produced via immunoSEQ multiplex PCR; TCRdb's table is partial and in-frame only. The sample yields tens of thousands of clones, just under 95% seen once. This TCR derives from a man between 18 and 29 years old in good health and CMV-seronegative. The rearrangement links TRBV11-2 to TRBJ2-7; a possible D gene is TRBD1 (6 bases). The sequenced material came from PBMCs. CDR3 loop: CASSFVFGQYSYEQYF. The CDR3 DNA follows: TGTGCCAGCAGCTTTGTTTTTGGACAGTACTCCTACGAGCAGTACTTC.